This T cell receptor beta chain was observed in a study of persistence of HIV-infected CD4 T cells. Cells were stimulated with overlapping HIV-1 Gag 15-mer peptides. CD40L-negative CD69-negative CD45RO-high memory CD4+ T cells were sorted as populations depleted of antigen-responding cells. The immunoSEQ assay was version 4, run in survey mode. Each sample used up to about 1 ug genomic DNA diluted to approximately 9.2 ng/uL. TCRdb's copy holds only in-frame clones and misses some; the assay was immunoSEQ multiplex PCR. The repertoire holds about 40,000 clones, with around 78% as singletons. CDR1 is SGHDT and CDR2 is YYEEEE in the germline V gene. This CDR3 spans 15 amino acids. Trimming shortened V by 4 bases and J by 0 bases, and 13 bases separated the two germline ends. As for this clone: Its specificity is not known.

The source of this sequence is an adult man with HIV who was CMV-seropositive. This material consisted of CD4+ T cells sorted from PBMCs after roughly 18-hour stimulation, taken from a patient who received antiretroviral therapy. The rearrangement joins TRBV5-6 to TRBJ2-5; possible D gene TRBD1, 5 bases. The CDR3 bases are TGTGCCAGCAGCATCGAGACAGAGCACCAAGAGACCCAGTACTTC. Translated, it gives CASSIETEHQETQYF.